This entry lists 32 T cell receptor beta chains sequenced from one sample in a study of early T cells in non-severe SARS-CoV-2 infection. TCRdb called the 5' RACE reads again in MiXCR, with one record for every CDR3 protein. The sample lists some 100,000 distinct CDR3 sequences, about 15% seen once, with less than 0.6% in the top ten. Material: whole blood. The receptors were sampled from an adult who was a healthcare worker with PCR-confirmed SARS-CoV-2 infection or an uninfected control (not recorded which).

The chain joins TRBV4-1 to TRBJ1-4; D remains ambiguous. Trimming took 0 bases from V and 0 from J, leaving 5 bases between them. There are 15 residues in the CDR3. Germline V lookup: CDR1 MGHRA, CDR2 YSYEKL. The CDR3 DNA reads TGCGCCAGCAGCCAAGAACCAGCAACTAATGAAAAACTGTTTTTT. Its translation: CASSQEPATNEKLFF.

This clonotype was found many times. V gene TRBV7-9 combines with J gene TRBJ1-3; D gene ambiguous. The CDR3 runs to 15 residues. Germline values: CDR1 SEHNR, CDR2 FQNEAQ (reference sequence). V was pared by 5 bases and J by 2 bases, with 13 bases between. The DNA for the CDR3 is TGTGCCAGCAGCCCGCCAACAGAGCCTGGAAACACCATATATTTT. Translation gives CASSPPTEPGNTIYF.

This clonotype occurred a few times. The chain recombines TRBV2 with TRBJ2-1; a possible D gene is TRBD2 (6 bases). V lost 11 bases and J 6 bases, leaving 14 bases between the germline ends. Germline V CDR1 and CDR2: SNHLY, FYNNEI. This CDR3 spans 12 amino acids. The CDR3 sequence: CAWLGGFNEQFF. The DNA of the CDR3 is TGTGCCTGGCTCGGGGGTTTCAATGAGCAGTTCTTC.

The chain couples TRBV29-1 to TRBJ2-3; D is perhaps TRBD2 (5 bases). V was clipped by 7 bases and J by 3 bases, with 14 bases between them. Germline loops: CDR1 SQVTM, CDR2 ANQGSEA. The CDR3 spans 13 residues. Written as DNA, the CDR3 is TGCAGCGCCAACTTAGCGAAAACAGATACGCAGTATTTT. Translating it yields CSANLAKTDTQYF.

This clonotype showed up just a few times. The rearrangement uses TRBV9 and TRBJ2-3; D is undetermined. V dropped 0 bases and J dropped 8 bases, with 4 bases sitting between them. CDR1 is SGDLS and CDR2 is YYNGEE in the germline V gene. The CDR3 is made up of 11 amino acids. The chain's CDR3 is CASSVGVTQYF. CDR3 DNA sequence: TGTGCCAGCAGCGTAGGGGTTACGCAGTATTTT.

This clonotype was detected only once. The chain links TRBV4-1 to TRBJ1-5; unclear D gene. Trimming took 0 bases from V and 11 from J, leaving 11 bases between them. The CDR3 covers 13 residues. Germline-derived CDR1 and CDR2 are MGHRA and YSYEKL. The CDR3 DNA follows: TGCGCCAGCAGCCAAGAGCTTGGAGTAACCCAGCATTTT. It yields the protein CASSQELGVTQHF.

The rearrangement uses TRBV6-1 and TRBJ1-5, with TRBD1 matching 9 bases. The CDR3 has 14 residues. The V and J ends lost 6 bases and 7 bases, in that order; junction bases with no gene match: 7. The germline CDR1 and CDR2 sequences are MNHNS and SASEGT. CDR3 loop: CASSLGQGFQPQHF. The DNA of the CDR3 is TGTGCCAGCAGCCTGGGACAGGGTTTCCAGCCCCAGCATTTT.

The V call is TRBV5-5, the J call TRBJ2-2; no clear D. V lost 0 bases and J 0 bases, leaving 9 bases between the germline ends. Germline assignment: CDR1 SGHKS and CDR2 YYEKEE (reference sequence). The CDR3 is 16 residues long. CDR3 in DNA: TGTGCCAGCAGCTTGGCGGGCGGACCGAACACCGGGGAGCTGTTTTTT. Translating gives CASSLAGGPNTGELFF.

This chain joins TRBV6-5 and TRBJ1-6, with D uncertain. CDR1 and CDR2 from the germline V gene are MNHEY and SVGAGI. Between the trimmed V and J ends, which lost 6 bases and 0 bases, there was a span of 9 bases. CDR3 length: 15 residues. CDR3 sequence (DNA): TGTGCCAGCAGAGGGTTAGGCTCCTATAATTCACCCCTCCACTTT. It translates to CASRGLGSYNSPLHF.

As DNA, the CDR3 is TGTGCCAGCAGCTTAGGCAGGGCCTACGAGCAGTACGTC. Protein sequence: CASSLGRAYEQYV. The chain employs TRBV7-2 and TRBJ2-7; a weak D match, TRBD1 (5 bases). CDR3 length: 13 residues. Germline V gene data show CDR1 as SGHTA and CDR2 as FQGNSA. Between the trimmed V and J ends, which lost 1 base and 2 bases, there was a span of 6 bases.

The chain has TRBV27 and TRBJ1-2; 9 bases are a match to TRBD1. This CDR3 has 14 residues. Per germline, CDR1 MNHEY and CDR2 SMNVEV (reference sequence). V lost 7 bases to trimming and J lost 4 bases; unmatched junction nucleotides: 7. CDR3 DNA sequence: TGTGCCAGCAAGGACAGGGGCGACTTCTATGGCTACACCTTC. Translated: CASKDRGDFYGYTF.

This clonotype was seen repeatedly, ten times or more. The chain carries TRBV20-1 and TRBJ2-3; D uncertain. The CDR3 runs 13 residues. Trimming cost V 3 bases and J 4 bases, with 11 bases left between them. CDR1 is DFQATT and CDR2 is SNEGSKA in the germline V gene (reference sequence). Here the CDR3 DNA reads TGCAGTGCTAGCGGGTCCGGCCCAGATACGCAGTATTTT. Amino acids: CSASGSGPDTQYF.

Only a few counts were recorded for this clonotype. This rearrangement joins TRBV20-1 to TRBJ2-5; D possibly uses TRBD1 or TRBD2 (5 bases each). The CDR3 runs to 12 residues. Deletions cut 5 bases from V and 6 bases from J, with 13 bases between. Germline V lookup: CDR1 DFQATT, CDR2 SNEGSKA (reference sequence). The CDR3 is CSAFNGGQTQYF. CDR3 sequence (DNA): TGCAGTGCTTTCAATGGGGGACAGACCCAGTACTTC.

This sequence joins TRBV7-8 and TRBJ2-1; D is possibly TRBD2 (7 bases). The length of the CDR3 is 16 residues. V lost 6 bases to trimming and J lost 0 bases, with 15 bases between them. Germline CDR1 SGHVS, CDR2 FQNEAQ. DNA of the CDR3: TGTGCCAGCAGGGCAGCGGGACACCCCTCCTACAATGAGCAGTTCTTC. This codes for CASRAAGHPSYNEQFF. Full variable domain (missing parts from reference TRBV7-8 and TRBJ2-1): GAGVSQSPRYKVAKRGQDVALRCDPISGHVSLFWYQQALGQGPEFLTYFQNEAQLDKSGLPSDRFFAERPEGSVSTLKIQRTQQEDSAVYLCASRAAGHPSYNEQFFGPGTRLTVL.

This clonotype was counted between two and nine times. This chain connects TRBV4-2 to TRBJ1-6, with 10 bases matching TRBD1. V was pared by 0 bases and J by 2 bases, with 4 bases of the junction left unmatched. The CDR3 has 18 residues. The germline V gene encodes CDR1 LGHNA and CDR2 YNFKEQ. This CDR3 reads CASSQDGDRGPYNSPLHF. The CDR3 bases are TGTGCCAGCAGCCAAGATGGGGACAGGGGTCCCTATAATTCACCCCTCCACTTT.

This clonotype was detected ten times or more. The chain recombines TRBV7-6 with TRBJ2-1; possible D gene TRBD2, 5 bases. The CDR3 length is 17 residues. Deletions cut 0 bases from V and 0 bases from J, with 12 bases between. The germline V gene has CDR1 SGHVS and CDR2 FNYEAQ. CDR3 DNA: TGTGCCAGCAGCTTAGCAGGTGGACTGAGCTCCTACAATGAGCAGTTCTTC. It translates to CASSLAGGLSSYNEQFF.

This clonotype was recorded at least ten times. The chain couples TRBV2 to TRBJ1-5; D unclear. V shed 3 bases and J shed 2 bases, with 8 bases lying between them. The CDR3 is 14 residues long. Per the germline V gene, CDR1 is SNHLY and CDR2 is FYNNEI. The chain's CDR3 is CASSEGIGNQPQHF. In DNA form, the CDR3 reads TGTGCCAGCAGTGAGGGGATTGGCAATCAGCCCCAGCATTTT.

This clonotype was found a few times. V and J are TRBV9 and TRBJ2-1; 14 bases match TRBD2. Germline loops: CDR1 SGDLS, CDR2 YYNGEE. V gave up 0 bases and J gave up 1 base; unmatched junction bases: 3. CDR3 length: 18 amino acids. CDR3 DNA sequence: TGTGCCAGCAGCGTAGGACTAGCGGGGGGGCCATCCTACAATGAGCAGTTCTTC. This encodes CASSVGLAGGPSYNEQFF.

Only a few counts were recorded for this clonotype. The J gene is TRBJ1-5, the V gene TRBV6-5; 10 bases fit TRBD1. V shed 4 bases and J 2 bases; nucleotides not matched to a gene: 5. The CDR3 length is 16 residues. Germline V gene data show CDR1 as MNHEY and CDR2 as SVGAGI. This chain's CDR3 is CASSSGTGAGNQPQHF. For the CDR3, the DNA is TGTGCCAGCAGTTCGGGGACAGGGGCAGGCAATCAGCCCCAGCATTTT.

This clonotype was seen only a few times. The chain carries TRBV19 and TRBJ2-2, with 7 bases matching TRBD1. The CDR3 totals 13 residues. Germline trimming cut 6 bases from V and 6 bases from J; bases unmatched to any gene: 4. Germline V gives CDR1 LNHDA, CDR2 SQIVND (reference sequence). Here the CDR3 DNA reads TGTGCCAGTAGAAACAGGGGCCCCGGGGAGCTGTTTTTT. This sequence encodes CASRNRGPGELFF.

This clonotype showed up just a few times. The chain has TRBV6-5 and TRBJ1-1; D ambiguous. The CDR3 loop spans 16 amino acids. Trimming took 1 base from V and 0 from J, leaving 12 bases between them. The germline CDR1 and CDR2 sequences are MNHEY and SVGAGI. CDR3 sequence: CASSYFSGVLNTEAFF. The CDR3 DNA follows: TGTGCCAGCAGTTACTTTTCCGGGGTCTTGAACACTGAAGCTTTCTTT.

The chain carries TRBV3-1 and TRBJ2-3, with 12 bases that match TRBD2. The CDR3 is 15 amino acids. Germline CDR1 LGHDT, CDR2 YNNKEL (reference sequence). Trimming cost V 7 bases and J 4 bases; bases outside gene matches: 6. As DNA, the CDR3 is TGTGCCAGCAATAAACTAGCGGGGGGCCCAGATACGCAGTATTTT. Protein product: CASNKLAGGPDTQYF.

The chain's CDR3 is CASSASGTRMTNTGELFF. The CDR3 nucleotides are TGTGCCAGCAGCGCAAGCGGGACAAGGATGACGAACACCGGGGAGCTGTTTTTT. The chain recombines TRBV9 with TRBJ2-2, with D tentatively TRBD2 (7 bases). CDR3 length: 18 residues. Germline assignment: CDR1 SGDLS and CDR2 YYNGEE. The ends were cut back, 3 bases at V and 0 bases at J, with 18 bases in the middle.

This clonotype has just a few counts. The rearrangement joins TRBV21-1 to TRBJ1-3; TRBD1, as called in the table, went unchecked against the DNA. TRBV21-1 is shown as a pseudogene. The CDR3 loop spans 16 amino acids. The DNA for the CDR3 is TGTGCCAGCAGCGTCGGGGGGGGCTTCTCTGGAAACACCATATATTTT. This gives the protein CASSVGGGFSGNTIYF.

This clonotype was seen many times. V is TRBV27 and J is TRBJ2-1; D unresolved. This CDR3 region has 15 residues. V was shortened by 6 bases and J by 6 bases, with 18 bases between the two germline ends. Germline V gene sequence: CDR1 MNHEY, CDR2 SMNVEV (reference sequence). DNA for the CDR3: TGTGCCAGCAGCGCCCTCGAGGTCCTAGTCAATGAGCAGTTCTTC. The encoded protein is CASSALEVLVNEQFF.

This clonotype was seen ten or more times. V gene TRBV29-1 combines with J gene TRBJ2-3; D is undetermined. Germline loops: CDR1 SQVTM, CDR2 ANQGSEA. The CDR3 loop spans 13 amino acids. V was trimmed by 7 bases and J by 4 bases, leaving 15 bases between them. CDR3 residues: CSASQLLADTQYF. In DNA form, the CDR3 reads TGCAGCGCGAGTCAGCTTTTGGCAGATACGCAGTATTTT.

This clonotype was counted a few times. CDR3 sequence (DNA): TGCAGTGCTAGTTCGGCCCTAGAAGGGAGCAATCAGCCCCAGCATTTT. This codes for CSASSALEGSNQPQHF. V and J are TRBV20-1 and TRBJ1-5; D call uncertain. The V end lost 3 bases, the J end lost 1 base, and 16 bases lay between the germline ends. This CDR3 has 16 residues. From germline, CDR1 is DFQATT and CDR2 SNEGSKA (reference sequence).

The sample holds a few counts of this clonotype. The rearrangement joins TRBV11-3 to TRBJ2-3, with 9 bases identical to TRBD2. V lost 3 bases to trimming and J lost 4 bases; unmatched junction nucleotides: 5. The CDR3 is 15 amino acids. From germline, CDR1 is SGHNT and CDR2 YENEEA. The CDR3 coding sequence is TGTGCCAGCAGCTTCAGCGGGGGGAGGTCAGATACGCAGTATTTT. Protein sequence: CASSFSGGRSDTQYF.

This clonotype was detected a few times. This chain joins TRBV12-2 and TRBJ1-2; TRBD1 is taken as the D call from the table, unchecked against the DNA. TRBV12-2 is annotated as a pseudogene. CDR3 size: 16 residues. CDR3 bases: TGTGCAAGTCGCTTAGTCCTACATTGGGGGAACTATGGCTACACCTTC. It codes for CASRLVLHWGNYGYTF.

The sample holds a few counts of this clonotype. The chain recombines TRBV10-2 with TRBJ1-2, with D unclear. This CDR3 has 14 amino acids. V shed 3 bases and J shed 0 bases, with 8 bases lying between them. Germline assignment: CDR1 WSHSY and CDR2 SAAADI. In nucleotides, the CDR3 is TGCGCCAGCAGTGAAAGGGCAGCTAACTATGGCTACACCTTC. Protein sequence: CASSERAANYGYTF.

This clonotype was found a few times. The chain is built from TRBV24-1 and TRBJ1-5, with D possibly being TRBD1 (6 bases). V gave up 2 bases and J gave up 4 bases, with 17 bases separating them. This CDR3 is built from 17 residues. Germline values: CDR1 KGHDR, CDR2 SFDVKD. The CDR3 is CATSDSNPGTNNQPQHF. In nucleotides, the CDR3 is TGTGCCACCAGTGATTCCAACCCCGGGACAAATAATCAGCCCCAGCATTTT.

The CDR3 DNA reads as TGTGCCAGCAGCGCCGCGGGCACTAATGAAAAACTGTTTTTT. Translated, it gives CASSAAGTNEKLFF. The genes are TRBV12-3 or TRBV12-4 and TRBJ1-4; D gene uncertain. The CDR3 is 14 residues long. The germline V and J ends were trimmed by 6 bases and 2 bases, with 10 bases remaining between them.